The present T cell receptor (beta chain) was sequenced within a study of CD8 T cells in Susac syndrome. General observations from the study: By the study's own acknowledgment, its TCR sequencing and HLA analysis included relatively few individuals.

The study used treatment-naive patients who had stable or active relapsing-remitting disease as multiple sclerosis controls. FACS enriched CD8+ TEMRA cells, while bulk CD8+ and CD4+ were negatively isolated. As to this clonotype: Its specificity is not known.

Germline V gives CDR1 MNHEY, CDR2 SVGAGI. The germline V and J ends were trimmed by 5 bases and 1 base, with 9 bases remaining between them. CDR3 length: 14 residues. With random hexamers, about 0.45 to 1 ug RNA was reverse transcribed. TCRdb processed the immunoSEQ multiplex PCR reads anew with MiXCR; each CDR3 protein has one entry. The repertoire holds under 85,000 distinct CDR3 sequences, roughly 94% seen once, with 0.5% to 0.6% in the top ten. This receptor was obtained from a human donor with multiple sclerosis. Sequencing was carried out using CD8+ T cells from PBMCs. The chain combines TRBV6-5 with TRBJ1-5; D unclear. For the CDR3, the DNA is TGTGCCAGCAGTCCGAGCAGAAGCAATCAGCCCCAGCATTTT. Translation: CASSPSRSNQPQHF.